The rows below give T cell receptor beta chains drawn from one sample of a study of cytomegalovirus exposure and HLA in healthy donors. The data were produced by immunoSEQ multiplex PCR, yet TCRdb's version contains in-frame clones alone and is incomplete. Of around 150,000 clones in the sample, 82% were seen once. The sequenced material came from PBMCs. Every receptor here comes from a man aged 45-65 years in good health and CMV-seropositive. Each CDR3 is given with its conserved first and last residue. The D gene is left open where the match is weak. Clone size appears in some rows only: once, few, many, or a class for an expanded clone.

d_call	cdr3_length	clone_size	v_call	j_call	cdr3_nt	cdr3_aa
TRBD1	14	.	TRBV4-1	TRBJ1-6	TGCGCCAGCAGCTTAGACAGGGGTAATTCACCCCTCCACTTT	CASSLDRGNSPLHF
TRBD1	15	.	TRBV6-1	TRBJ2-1	TGTGCCAGTGGACAGGGGGCAAGCTTAAACAATGAGCAGTTCTTC	CASGQGASLNNEQFF
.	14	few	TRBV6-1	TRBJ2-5	TGTGCCAGCAGTGAACTTAGTAGCACGAAGACCCAGTACTTC	CASSELSSTKTQYF
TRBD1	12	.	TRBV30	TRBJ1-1	TGTGCCTGGAGACCCGAAGGGGGCGAGGCTTTCTTT	CAWRPEGGEAFF
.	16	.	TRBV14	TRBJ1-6	TGTGCCAGCAGCCGCCTACAGGCTAGGGGGAATTCACCCCTCCACTTT	CASSRLQARGNSPLHF
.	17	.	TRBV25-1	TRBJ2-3	TGTGCCAGTCAACCGCAGGGGAGGGGACTCCCGTCAGATACGCAGTATTTT	CASQPQGRGLPSDTQYF
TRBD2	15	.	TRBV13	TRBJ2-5	TGTGCCAGCAGCCCAGGGACTAGCGGGAGAGGGGCCCAGTACTTC	CASSPGTSGRGAQYF
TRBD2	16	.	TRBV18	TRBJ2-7	TGTGCCAGCTCACTTTTCCGGACTAGCGGGGTCTACGAGCAGTACTTC	CASSLFRTSGVYEQYF
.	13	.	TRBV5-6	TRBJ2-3	TGTGCCAGCAGCTCTGGAGGCACAGATACGCAGTATTTT	CASSSGGTDTQYF
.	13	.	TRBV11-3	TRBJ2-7	TGTGCCAGCAGCCCATTCGGGGGAGGCGAGCAGTACTTC	CASSPFGGGEQYF
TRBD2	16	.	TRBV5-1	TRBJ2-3	TGCGCCAGCAGCTTGTTAGCTAGCGGGGGGGCAGATACGCAGTATTTT	CASSLLASGGADTQYF
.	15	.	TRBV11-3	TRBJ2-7	TGTGCCAGCAGCTTAAGCGACGCGGGTGGCTACGAGCAGTACTTC	CASSLSDAGGYEQYF
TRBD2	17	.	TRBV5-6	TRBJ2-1	TGTGCCAGCAGCTTGACTAGCGGGCCCCTTAGCAGCGATGAGCAGTTCTTC	CASSLTSGPLSSDEQFF
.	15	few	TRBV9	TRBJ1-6	TGTGCCAGCAGCGTCGGACAGCCCTATAATTCACCCCTCCACTTT	CASSVGQPYNSPLHF
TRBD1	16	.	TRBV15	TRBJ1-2	TGTGCCACCAGCAGATTTCGGGGGGAGACAGGGGTTGGCTACACCTTC	CATSRFRGETGVGYTF
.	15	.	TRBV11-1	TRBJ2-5	TGTGCCAGCAGCACCGGGACTGTGGGAGTGGAGACCCAGTACTTC	CASSTGTVGVETQYF
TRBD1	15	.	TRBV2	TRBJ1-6	TGTGCCACCTACTTGAAAGGGGGCCTACGATCACCCCTCCACTTT	CATYLKGGLRSPLHF
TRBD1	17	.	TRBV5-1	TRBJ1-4	TGCGCCAGCAGCTTGGTAGGGACAGGGGGCTTGAATGAAAAACTGTTTTTT	CASSLVGTGGLNEKLFF
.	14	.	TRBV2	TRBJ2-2	TGTGCCAGCAGCGTTTTCCCCTTCACCGGGGAGCTGTTTTTT	CASSVFPFTGELFF
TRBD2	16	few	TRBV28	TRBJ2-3	TGTGCCAGCAGTCCCCGACTAGCGGGACAGACAGATACGCAGTATTTT	CASSPRLAGQTDTQYF
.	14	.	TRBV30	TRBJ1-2	TGTGCCTGGAGTCCCCCGCGGCAGGGGTGGGGCTACACCTTC	CAWSPPRQGWGYTF
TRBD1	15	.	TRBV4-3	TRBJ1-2	TGCGCCAGCAGCCATACCCCGGGACAGGGCGTTGGCTACACCTTC	CASSHTPGQGVGYTF
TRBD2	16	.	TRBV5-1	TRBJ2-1	TGCGCCAGCAGCTTGCTCGGGACTAGCGGGGCCGGTGAGCAGTTCTTC	CASSLLGTSGAGEQFF
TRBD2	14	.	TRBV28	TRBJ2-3	TGTGCCAGCAGTTTGTACGGGAGGACAGATACGCAGTATTTT	CASSLYGRTDTQYF
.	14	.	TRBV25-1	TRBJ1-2	TGTGCCAGCAGTGCAAACAGGGATTACTATGGCTACACCTTC	CASSANRDYYGYTF
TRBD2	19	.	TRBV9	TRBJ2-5	TGTGCCAGCAGCCTATCCGGGAGGGCGGGAGCTGGGCAAGAAGAGACCCAGTACTTC	CASSLSGRAGAGQEETQYF
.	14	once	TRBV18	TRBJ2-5	TGTGCCAGCTCACCTTCGGGTTCAACGGAGACCCAGTACTTC	CASSPSGSTETQYF
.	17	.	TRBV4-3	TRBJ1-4	TGCGCCAGCAGCCAAGATCAACAGAAGACAACTAATGAAAAACTGTTTTTT	CASSQDQQKTTNEKLFF
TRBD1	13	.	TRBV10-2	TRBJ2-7	TGCGCCAGCATCGGGACAGTGACTAACGAGCAGTACTTC	CASIGTVTNEQYF
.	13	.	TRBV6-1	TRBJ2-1	TGTGCCAGCAGTGGTGTGGGAGTCAATGAGCAGTTCTTC	CASSGVGVNEQFF